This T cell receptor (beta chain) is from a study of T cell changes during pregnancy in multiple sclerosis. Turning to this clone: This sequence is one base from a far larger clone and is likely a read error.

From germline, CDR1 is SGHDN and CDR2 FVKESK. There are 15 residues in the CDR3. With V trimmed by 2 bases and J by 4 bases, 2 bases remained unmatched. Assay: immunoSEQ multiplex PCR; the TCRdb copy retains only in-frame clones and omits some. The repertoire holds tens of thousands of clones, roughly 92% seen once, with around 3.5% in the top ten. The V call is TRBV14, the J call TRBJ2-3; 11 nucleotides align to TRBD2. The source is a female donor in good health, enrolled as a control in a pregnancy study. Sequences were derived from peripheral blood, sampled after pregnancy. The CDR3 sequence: CASSQNSGGADTQYF. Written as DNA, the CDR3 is TGTGCCAGCAGCCAAAATAGCGGGGGGGCAGATACGCAGTATTTT.